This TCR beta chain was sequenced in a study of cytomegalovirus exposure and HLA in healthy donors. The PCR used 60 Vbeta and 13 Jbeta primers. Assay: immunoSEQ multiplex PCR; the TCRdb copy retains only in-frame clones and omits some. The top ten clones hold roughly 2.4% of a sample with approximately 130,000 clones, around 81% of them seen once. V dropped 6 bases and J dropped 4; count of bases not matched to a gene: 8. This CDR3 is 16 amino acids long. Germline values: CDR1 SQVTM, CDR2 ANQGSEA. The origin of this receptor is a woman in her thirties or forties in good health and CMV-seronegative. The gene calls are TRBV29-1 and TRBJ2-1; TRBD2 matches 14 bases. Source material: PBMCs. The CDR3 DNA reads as TGCAGCGTCTTTCCCGGGACTAGCGGGAGTTACAATGAGCAGTTCTTC. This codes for CSVFPGTSGSYNEQFF.